A selection of T cell receptor beta chains follows, all from one sample in a study of radiotherapy plus CTLA-4 blockade in lung cancer. This table comes from immunoSEQ multiplex PCR, and its TCRdb copy is limited to in-frame clones, with some not included. The data contain 40,000 to 50,000 clones, 75% to 85% of them singletons. Sample: peripheral blood, taken from a patient treated with radiotherapy plus ipilimumab. The origin of the receptors is a human donor with non-small cell lung cancer who had stable disease on radiotherapy plus ipilimumab. Each CDR3 is given with its conserved first and last residue. A D gene is named only where the DNA matches it firmly. Size values are once, few and many counts, or a class for expanded clones, and some rows have none.

TRBD1	TRBV18	-	TRBJ2-1	TGTGCCAGCTCACGGAGACAGGGACGGGGAGAGCAGTTCTTC	CASSRRQGRGEQFF
-	TRBV18	-	TRBJ2-7	TGTGCCAGCTCATATACAAACAGAGCCTCCTACGAGCAGTACTTC	CASSYTNRASYEQYF
TRBD1	TRBV18	-	TRBJ2-7	TGTGCCAGCTCGCCGAACGGACAGGCGGCCTACGAGCAGTACTTC	CASSPNGQAAYEQYF
-	TRBV6-1	-	TRBJ1-6	TGTGCCAGCAGTGGGCAGGGTTGGAATTCACCCCTCCACTTT	CASSGQGWNSPLHF
-	TRBV7-9	-	TRBJ2-5	TGTGCCAGCAGCTCAGGTGCAGAGACCCAGTACTTC	CASSSGAETQYF
TRBD2	TRBV7-2	-	TRBJ2-7	TGTGCCAGCAGCTGGACTAGCGGGAGTAGCGAGCAGTACTTC	CASSWTSGSSEQYF
TRBD1	TRBV7-9	-	TRBJ1-2	TGTGCCAGCAGCCGGGACAGGGAATCTGGCGGCTACACCTTC	CASSRDRESGGYTF
-	TRBV9	-	TRBJ2-3	TGTGCCAGCAGCGTTCTCGGAGTAGTCCCCCCAGATACGCAGTATTTT	CASSVLGVVPPDTQYF
TRBD2	TRBV6-1	-	TRBJ2-3	TGTGCCAGCAGTGGACTAGCAGCCCCGGATACGCAGTATTTT	CASSGLAAPDTQYF
-	TRBV7-9	-	TRBJ2-7	TGTGCCAGCAGCTTAGTTTCTGAGATCGGGCAGTACTTC	CASSLVSEIGQYF
TRBD2	TRBV4-1	-	TRBJ2-3	TGCGCCAGCAGCCAACGAGCCGGCCGACGAGCTAGCGGGAGAGGAGATACGCAGTATTTT	CASSQRAGRRASGRGDTQYF
TRBD2	TRBV18	once	TRBJ2-3	TGTGCCAGCTCACCAGGACTAGCGGAAGATACGCAGTATTTT	CASSPGLAEDTQYF
TRBD1	TRBV6-5	-	TRBJ2-7	TGTGCCAGCAGTCCTCTGACAGGGGGCCCCGAGCAGTACTTC	CASSPLTGGPEQYF
TRBD1	TRBV5-1	-	TRBJ2-5	TGCGCCAGCAGCTTTGGGACAGGGGCCGGGGAGACCCAGTACTTC	CASSFGTGAGETQYF
-	TRBV7-2	-	TRBJ1-2	TGTGCCAGCAGCCTAGGGGCGATGGGGCAGAGCCAGGAAGGCTACACCTTC	CASSLGAMGQSQEGYTF